This TCR beta chain was identified in a study of STAT5B mutations in CD4+ large granular lymphocyte leukemia. The trim removed 5 bases at V and 4 bases at J, leaving 10 bases unmatched. This CDR3 has 17 amino acids. CDR1 is MGHRA and CDR2 is YSYEKL in the germline V gene. Sequenced by immunoSEQ multiplex PCR; TCRdb stores in-frame clones only, minus some. In the table there are 20,000 or so clones, about 81% of which are singletons. The sample comprised CD4+ T cells from blood buffy coats. This TCR was sampled from a human donor in good health. The chain has TRBV4-1 and TRBJ2-2; 10 nucleotides align to TRBD2. The chain's CDR3 is CASSARSLAGATGELFF. The CDR3 DNA is TGCGCCAGCAGCGCCCGTAGCCTAGCGGGAGCCACCGGGGAGCTGTTTTTT.